The source of this TCR beta chain is a study of cytomegalovirus exposure and HLA in healthy donors. The study's findings and limits: The authors listed 150 to 200 TCR beta chains as cytomegalovirus-associated.

Primers: 60 Vbeta forward and 13 Jbeta reverse. Some clones are missing from TCRdb's copy, which holds only in-frame ones; the method was immunoSEQ multiplex PCR. The sample has 150,000 to 200,000 clones, approximately 82% seen once; the top ten hold 2.1%. Concerning this clone: What it binds is not known.

Germline V gene data show CDR1 as SEHNR and CDR2 as FQNEAQ (reference sequence). The V end lost 2 bases, the J end lost 4 bases, and 17 bases lay between the germline ends. This CDR3 comprises 16 residues. The sequence came from a woman in her late teens or twenties in good health and CMV-seropositive. Sample: PBMCs. This chain links TRBV7-9 with TRBJ1-1; no clear D gene. The CDR3 DNA reads as TGTGCCAGCAGCTTACTAGGATTCGGGTCGAGCACTGAAGCTTTCTTT. Protein: CASSLLGFGSSTEAFF.